The 2 T cell receptor beta chains listed next were all sequenced from one sample in a study of blood T cell repertoires in COVID-19. Method: immunoSEQ multiplex PCR; TCRdb's copy keeps in-frame clones and lacks some. The table includes about 84,000 clones, roughly 80% detected once. The specimen sequenced was peripheral blood. These receptors all come from a woman older than 75 with acute or convalescent COVID-19.

The chain recombines TRBV19 with TRBJ1-1, with D perhaps matching TRBD1 (6 bases). The germline gives CDR1 LNHDA, CDR2 SQIVND (reference sequence). This CDR3 has 14 amino acids. V shed 4 bases and J shed 5 bases, with 14 bases lying between them. The CDR3 loop reads CASSNTGSWTEAFF. CDR3 in DNA: TGTGCCAGTAGTAACACAGGGTCCTGGACTGAAGCTTTCTTT.

The J gene is TRBJ1-6, the V gene TRBV4-2; D uncertain. This CDR3 has 13 residues. Germline assignment: CDR1 LGHNA and CDR2 YNFKEQ. Trimming shortened V by 1 base and J by 9 bases, and 7 bases separated the two germline ends. The CDR3 protein is CASSQGGASPLHF. CDR3 DNA sequence: TGTGCCAGCAGCCAAGGGGGAGCTTCACCCCTCCACTTT.